The source of this TCR beta chain is a study of T-cell reconstitution after alpha-beta-depleted transplantation in children (dated by TCRdb to between 2015 and 2016). Notes on the research overall: Using TCR repertoire profiling, the study quantitatively followed how T-cell immune reconstitution unfolded in children after TCRalphabeta/CD19-depleted allogeneic hematopoietic cell transplantation.

This clonotype was observed a few times. Its antigen is unknown. No much larger clone exists at a distance of one base, and base qualities are not known. The junction carries 15 bases between V and J, which are trimmed by 3 bases and 3 bases respectively. The CDR3 contains 15 residues, cysteine and phenylalanine counted. Only the CDR3 DNA is retained, 45 bases long and in frame from the first base. The germline V gene (reference sequence) supplies CDR1 DFQATT and CDR2 SNEGSKA. The library was obtained by PCR. Sequenced using an Illumina HiSeq 2500. TCR libraries were prepared with molecular barcoding, using unique molecular identifiers to normalize TCRbeta repertoire quantification. Using fastp at Q25 and MiXCR, TCRdb reprocessed the public reads and kept productive beta chains. Every entry covers one CDR3 protein and lists the most common genes and DNA from its rows. The sample table records about 460,000 distinct CDR3 sequences; roughly an eighth of these occur just once. Of the sample, around 5.8% falls within the top ten clones.

This chain is built from TRBV20-1 and TRBJ1-5; the D gene is not confidently resolved. The sample was PBMCs from the stem cell graft donor, taken from the stem cell graft. This TCR derives from a human donor who donated a stem cell graft to a child with combined immunodeficiency. CDR3 reads: CSASSSTAANQPQHF. In nucleotides, the sequence is TGCAGTGCTAGTTCTAGTACAGCCGCCAATCAGCCCCAGCATTTT.